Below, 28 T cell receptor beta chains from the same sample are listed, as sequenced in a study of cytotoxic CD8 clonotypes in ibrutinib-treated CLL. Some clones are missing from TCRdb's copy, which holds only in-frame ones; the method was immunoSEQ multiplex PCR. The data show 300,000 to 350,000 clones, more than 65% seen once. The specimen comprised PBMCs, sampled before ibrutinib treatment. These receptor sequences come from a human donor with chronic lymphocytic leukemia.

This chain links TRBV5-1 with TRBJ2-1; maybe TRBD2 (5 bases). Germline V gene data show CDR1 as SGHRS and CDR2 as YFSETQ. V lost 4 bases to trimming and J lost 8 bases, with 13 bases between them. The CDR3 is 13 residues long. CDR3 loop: CASSQSIGDEQFF. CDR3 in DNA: TGCGCCAGCAGCCAGTCGATCGGGGATGAGCAGTTCTTC.

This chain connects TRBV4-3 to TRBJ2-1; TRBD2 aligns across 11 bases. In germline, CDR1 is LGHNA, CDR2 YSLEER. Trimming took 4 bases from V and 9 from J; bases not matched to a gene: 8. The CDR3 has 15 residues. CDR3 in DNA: TGCGCCAGCAGCCCGCTAGCGGGAGGCGGAACTGAGCAGTTCTTC. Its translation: CASSPLAGGGTEQFF.

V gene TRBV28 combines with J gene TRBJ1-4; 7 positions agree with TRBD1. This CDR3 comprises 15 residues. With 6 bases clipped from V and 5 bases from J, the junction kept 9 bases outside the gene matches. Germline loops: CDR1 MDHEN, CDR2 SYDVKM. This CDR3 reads CASSNGGQMNEKLFF. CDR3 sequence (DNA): TGTGCCAGCAGCAATGGGGGACAGATGAATGAAAAACTGTTTTTT.

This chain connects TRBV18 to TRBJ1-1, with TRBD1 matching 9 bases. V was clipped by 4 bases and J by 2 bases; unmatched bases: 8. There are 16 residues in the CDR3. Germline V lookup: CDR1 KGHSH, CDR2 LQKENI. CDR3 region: CASSLGTGSLNTEAFF. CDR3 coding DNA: TGTGCCAGCTCACTCGGGACAGGGAGTCTTAACACTGAAGCTTTCTTT.

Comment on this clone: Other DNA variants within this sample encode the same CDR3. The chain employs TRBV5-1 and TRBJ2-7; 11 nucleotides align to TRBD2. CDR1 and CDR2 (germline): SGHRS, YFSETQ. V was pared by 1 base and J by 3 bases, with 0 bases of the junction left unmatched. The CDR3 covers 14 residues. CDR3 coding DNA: TGCGCCAGCAGCTTGACTAGCGGGGGCTACGAGCAGTACTTC. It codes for CASSLTSGGYEQYF. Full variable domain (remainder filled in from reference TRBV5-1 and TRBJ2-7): KAGVTQTPRYLIKTRGQQVTLSCSPISGHRSVSWYQQTPGQGLQFLFEYFSETQRNKGNFPGRFSGRQFSNSRSEMNVSTLELGDSALYLCASSLTSGGYEQYFGPGTRLTVT.

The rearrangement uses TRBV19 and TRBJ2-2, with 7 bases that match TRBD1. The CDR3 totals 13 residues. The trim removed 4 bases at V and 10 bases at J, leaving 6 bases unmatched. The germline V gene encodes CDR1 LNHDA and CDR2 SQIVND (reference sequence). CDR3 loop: CASSKWTGPELFF. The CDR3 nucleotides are TGTGCCAGTAGTAAATGGACAGGCCCGGAGCTGTTTTTT.

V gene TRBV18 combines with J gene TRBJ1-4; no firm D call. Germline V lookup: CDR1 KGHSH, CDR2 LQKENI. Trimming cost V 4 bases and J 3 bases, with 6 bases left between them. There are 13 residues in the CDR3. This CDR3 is CASSLDANEKLFF. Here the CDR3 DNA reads TGTGCCAGCTCACTAGATGCTAATGAAAAACTGTTTTTT.

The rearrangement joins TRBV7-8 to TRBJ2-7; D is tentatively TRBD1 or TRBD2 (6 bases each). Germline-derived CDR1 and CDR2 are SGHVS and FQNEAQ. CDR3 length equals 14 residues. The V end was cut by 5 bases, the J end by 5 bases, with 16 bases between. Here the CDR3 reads CASSLEGGRNEQYF. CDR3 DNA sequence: TGTGCCAGCAGCCTGGAGGGGGGTAGGAACGAGCAGTACTTC.

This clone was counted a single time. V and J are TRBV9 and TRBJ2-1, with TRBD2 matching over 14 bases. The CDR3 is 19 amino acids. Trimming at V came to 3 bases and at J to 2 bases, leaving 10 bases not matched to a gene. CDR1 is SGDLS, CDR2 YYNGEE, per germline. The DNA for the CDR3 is TGTGCCAGCAGCGGCACCGGGACTAGCGGGAGTGAGGCCTACAATGAGCAGTTCTTC. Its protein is CASSGTGTSGSEAYNEQFF.

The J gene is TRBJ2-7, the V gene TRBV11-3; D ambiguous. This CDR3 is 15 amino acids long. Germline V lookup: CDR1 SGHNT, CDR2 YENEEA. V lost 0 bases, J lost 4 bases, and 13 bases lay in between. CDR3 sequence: CASSLDHGRSYEQYF. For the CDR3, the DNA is TGTGCCAGCAGCTTAGATCATGGCAGATCTTACGAGCAGTACTTC.

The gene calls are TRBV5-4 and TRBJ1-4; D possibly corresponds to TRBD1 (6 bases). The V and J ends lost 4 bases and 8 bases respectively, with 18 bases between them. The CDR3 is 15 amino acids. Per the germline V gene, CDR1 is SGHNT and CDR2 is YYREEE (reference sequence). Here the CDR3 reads CASSARGVRGEKLFF. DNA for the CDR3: TGTGCCAGCAGCGCTCGTGGTGTTAGGGGGGAAAAACTGTTTTTT.

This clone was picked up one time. CDR3 coding DNA: TGCGCCAGCAGCGGCGCTCCGGGACAGGGCTTACGCACAGATACGCAGTATTTT. It translates to CASSGAPGQGLRTDTQYF. J is TRBJ2-3 and V is TRBV5-1; 9 positions match TRBD1. J was trimmed by 1 base and V by 4 bases; bases with no gene match: 13. Germline V gene lookup returns CDR1 SGHRS and CDR2 YFSETQ. This CDR3 is built from 18 residues.

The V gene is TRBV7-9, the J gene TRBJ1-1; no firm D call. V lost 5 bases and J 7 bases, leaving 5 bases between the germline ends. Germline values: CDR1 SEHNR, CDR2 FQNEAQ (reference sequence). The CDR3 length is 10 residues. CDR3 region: CASSAYEAFF. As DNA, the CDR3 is TGTGCCAGCAGCGCCTATGAAGCTTTCTTT.

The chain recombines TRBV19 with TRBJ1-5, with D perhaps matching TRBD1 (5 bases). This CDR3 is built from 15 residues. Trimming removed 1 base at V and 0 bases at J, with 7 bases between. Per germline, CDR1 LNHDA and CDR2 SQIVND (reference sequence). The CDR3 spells CASSIAQGSNQPQHF. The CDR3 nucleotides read TGTGCCAGTAGTATAGCCCAGGGTAGCAATCAGCCCCAGCATTTT.

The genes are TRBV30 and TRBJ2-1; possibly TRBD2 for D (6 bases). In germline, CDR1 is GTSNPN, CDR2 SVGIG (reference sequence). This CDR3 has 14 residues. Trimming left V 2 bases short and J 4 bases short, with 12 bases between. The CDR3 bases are TGTGCCTGGAGTTCGGGGGTGGGGTACAATGAGCAGTTCTTC. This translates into CAWSSGVGYNEQFF.

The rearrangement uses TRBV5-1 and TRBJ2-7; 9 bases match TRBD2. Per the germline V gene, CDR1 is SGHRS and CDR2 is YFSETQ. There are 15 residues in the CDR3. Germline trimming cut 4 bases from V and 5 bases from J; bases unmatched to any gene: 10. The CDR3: CASSGGWTSVNEQYF. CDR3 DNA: TGCGCCAGCAGCGGCGGATGGACTAGCGTAAACGAGCAGTACTTC.

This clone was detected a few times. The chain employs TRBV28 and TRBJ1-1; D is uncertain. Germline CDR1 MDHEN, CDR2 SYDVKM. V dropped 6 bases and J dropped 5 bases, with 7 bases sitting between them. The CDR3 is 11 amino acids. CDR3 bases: TGTGCCAGCAGGGATTGGACTGAAGCTTTCTTT. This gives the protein CASRDWTEAFF.

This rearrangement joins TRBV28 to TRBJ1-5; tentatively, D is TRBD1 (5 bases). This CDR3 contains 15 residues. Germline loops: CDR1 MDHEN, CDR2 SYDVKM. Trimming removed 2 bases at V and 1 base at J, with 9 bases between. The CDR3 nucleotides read TGTGCCAGCAGTTTAATCCAGGGCAGCAATCAGCCCCAGCATTTT. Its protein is CASSLIQGSNQPQHF.

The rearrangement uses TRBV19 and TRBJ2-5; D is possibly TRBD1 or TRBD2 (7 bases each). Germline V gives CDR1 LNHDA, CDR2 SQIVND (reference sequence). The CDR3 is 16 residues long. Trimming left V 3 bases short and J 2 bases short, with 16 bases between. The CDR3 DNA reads TGTGCCAGTAGTATTTCGAGGGGGCGGGGGCAAGAGACCCAGTACTTC. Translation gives CASSISRGRGQETQYF.

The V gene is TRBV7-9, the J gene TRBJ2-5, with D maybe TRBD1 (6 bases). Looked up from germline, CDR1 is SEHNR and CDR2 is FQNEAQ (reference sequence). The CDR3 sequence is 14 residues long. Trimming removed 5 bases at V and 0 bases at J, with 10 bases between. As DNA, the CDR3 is TGTGCCAGCAGCCACCGGGACAACCAAGAGACCCAGTACTTC. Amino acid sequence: CASSHRDNQETQYF.

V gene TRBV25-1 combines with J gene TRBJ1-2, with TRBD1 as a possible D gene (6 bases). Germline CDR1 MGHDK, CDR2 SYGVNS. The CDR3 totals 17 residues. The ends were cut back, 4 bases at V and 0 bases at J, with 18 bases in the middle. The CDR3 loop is CASSGPDRSRPNYGYTF. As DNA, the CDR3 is TGTGCCAGCAGTGGTCCCGACAGGTCCCGGCCTAACTATGGCTACACCTTC.

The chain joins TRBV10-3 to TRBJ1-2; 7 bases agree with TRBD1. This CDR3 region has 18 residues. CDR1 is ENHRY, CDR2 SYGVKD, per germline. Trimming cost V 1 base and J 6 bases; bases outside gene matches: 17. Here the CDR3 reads CAISEYAGQQQFVDGYTF. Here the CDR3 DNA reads TGTGCCATCAGTGAGTATGCGGGACAGCAGCAGTTTGTCGATGGCTACACCTTC.

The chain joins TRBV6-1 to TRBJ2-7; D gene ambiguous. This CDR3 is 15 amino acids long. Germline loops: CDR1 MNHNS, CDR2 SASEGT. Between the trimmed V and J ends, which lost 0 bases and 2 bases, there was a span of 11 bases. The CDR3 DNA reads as TGTGCCAGCAGTGAAGCTTGGCGAAACACCTACGAGCAGTACTTC. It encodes CASSEAWRNTYEQYF.

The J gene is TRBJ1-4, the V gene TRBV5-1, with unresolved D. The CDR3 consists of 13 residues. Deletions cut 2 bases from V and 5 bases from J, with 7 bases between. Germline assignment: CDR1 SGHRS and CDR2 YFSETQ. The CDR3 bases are TGCGCCAGCAGCTTAAGAACGAATGAAAAACTGTTTTTT. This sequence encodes CASSLRTNEKLFF.

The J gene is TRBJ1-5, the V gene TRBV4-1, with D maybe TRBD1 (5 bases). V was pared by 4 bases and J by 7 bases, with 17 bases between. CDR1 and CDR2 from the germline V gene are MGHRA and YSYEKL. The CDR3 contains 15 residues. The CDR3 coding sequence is TGCGCCAGCAGCCCTCCCTCCAGGGAGAGGCAGCCCCAGCATTTT. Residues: CASSPPSRERQPQHF.

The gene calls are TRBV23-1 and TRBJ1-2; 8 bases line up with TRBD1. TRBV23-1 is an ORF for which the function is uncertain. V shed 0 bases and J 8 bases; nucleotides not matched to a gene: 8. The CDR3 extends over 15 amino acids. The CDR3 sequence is CASSQSRTGNKGYTF. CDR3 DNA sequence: TGCGCCAGCAGTCAATCACGGACAGGGAATAAGGGCTACACCTTC.

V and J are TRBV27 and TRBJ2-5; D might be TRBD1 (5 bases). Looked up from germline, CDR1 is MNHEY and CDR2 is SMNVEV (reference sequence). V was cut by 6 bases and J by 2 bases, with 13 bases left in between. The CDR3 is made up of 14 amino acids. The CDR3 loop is CASRTNKGQETQYF. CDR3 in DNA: TGTGCCAGCAGGACAAATAAGGGGCAAGAGACCCAGTACTTC.

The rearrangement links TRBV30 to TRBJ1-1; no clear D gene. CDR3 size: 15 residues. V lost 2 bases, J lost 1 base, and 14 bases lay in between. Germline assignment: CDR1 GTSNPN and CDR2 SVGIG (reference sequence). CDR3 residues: CAWSWKGRRNTEAFF. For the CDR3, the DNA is TGTGCCTGGAGTTGGAAGGGTCGTCGGAACACTGAAGCTTTCTTT.